What follows is one T cell receptor (beta chain) and its context. Antigen specificity is unknown. Unstimulated regulatory T cells (CD4+CD25+CD127-), CD4+CD25- non-regulatory cells, CD4 and CD8 cells were FACS-sorted from thawed PBMCs. This CDR3 comprises 12 residues. Germline V CDR1 and CDR2: SGHNT, YENEEA. Deletions cut 4 bases from V and 9 bases from J, with 10 bases between. The sample comes from a study of Tregs in tolerant kidney transplant recipients. This table comes from immunoSEQ multiplex PCR, and its TCRdb copy is limited to in-frame clones, with some not included. The table records about 240,000 clones, around 81% of them present only once. General study findings and limits: Biological reproducibility was not directly addressed in this study.

The rearrangement joins TRBV11-3 to TRBJ2-1, with D unresolved. The sequenced sample consisted of CD4+ T cells from blood. This clonotype was sampled from a human donor in good health. In DNA, the CDR3 is TGTGCCAGCAGCTCGAGCCATACTGAGCAGTTCTTC. It codes for CASSSSHTEQFF.